Shown below are 25 T cell receptor beta chains from a single sample sequenced in a study of metastatic and nonmetastatic thyroid tumors. TCRdb re-called the PCR reads with MiXCR. The table records 9,000 to 15,000 clones, 32% of them present only once. No patient had received any treatment before thyroid surgery. Sequenced input: tumor tissue. The receptors were sampled from a female donor with papillary thyroid cancer or a benign thyroid nodule (not recorded which). Some clones in this sample may be carry-over from other donors' samples.

With respect to this clone: A junction end diverges from the germline sequence, so it may reflect a read error. The chain links TRBV7-9 to TRBJ2-5; 7 bases line up with TRBD2. In germline, CDR1 is SEHNR, CDR2 FQNEAQ (reference sequence). The CDR3 length is 15 residues. In DNA form, the CDR3 reads TGTGCCAGCAGCTTGGGGGGGAGCCTCCAAGATACCCAGTACTTC. Amino acid sequence: CASSLGGSLQDTQYF.

This clone is medium-sized in the sample. The chain is built from TRBV6-1 and TRBJ2-3, with TRBD2 as a possible D gene (6 bases). The CDR3 consists of 15 residues. Trimming took 7 bases from V and 3 from J, leaving 17 bases between them. Looked up from germline, CDR1 is MNHNS and CDR2 is SASEGT. CDR3 nucleotide sequence: TGTGCCAGCACCCCCCCGGGGAGGTTGACAGATACGCAGTATTTT. This sequence encodes CASTPPGRLTDTQYF.

This clone was observed at least ten times. The rearrangement links TRBV9 to TRBJ1-4; 10 bases match TRBD1. The CDR3 contains 16 residues. Germline V lookup: CDR1 SGDLS, CDR2 YYNGEE. V lost 3 bases and J lost 0; bases outside the gene matches: 2. The CDR3 spells CASSATGGATNEKLFF. The CDR3 region has the DNA TGTGCCAGCAGCGCGACAGGGGGCGCAACTAATGAAAAACTGTTTTTT.

This clone was detected a few times. The chain joins TRBV12-3 or TRBV12-4 to TRBJ1-5, with TRBD1 matching over 7 bases. The CDR3 has 14 amino acids. After removal of 6 bases from V and 3 bases from J, the junction contained 5 bases not matched to a gene. The CDR3 DNA is TGTGCCAGCAGCACCAGGGGGAACAATCAGCCCCAGCATTTT. The encoded protein is CASSTRGNNQPQHF.

This clone is labeled as medium-sized. The genes are TRBV5-1 and TRBJ1-3; perhaps TRBD1 as D (6 bases). The CDR3 is 15 residues long. Germline V CDR1 and CDR2: SGHRS, YFSETQ. Trimming cost V 4 bases and J 0 bases, with 11 bases left between them. The CDR3 loop is CASSLTGNSGNTIYF. CDR3 sequence (DNA): TGCGCCAGCAGCCTTACAGGGAACTCTGGAAACACCATATATTTT.

The sample holds a few counts of this clone. V usage is TRBV10-3 and J usage is TRBJ2-7, with 10 positions matching TRBD1. Looked up from germline, CDR1 is ENHRY and CDR2 is SYGVKD. The trim removed 2 bases at V and 5 bases at J, leaving 0 bases unmatched. The CDR3 covers 13 residues. The CDR3 sequence is CAISEGQGDEQYF. Here the CDR3 DNA reads TGTGCCATCAGTGAGGGACAGGGGGACGAGCAGTACTTC.

In its sample, this clone was seen many times. A much larger clone is a single base away; this may be a read error. The V and J genes are TRBV28 and TRBJ2-1, with D perhaps TRBD1 (6 bases). The CDR3 consists of 12 residues. Per germline, CDR1 MDHEN and CDR2 SYDVKM. Trimming cost V 5 bases and J 15 bases, with 17 bases left between them. CDR3 residues: CASSLTGQRRFF. CDR3 nucleotide sequence: TGTGCCAGCAGTCTTACAGGGCAGAGGAGGTTCTTC.

The chain couples TRBV7-2 to TRBJ1-2, with D uncertain. Germline V gene sequence: CDR1 SGHTA, CDR2 FQGNSA. Trimming shortened V by 1 base and J by 2 bases, and 17 bases separated the two germline ends. The CDR3 consists of 17 residues. The CDR3 spells CASSLGYRTTKNYGYTF. CDR3 DNA sequence: TGTGCCAGCAGCTTAGGCTATCGCACTACCAAAAACTATGGCTACACCTTC. The full variable domain, rest sourced from reference TRBV7-2 and TRBJ1-2, is GAGVSQSPSNKVTEKGKDVELRCDPISGHTALYWYRQSLGQGLEFLIYFQGNSAPDKSGLPSDRFSAERTGGSVSTLTIQRTQQEDSAVYLCASSLGYRTTKNYGYTFGSGTRLTVV.

The gene calls are TRBV19 and TRBJ1-2; D uncertain. Deletions cut 0 bases from V and 6 bases from J, with 8 bases between. This CDR3 spans 13 amino acids. CDR1 and CDR2 from the germline V gene are LNHDA and SQIVND (reference sequence). CDR3 region: CASSIDTRDGYTF. The CDR3 DNA reads as TGTGCCAGTAGTATAGATACCCGCGATGGCTACACCTTC.

This clone was counted once. The rearrangement uses TRBV5-1 and TRBJ1-2, with D possibly TRBD1 on 6 matching bases. The CDR3 consists of 16 residues. V lost 4 bases to trimming and J lost 8 bases, with 24 bases between them. The germline gives CDR1 SGHRS, CDR2 YFSETQ. The CDR3 region has the DNA TGCGCCAGCAGCCCCCAGGCCGCGTTAGGGGGTGAAGGCTACACCTTC. Its translation is CASSPQAALGGEGYTF.

This chain links TRBV27 with TRBJ1-5; no clear D gene. The CDR3 extends over 13 amino acids. Germline V gene lookup returns CDR1 MNHEY and CDR2 SMNVEV (reference sequence). Trimming stripped 0 bases from V and 3 bases from J, with 3 bases between. CDR3 amino acids: CASSLSVNQPQHF. CDR3 in DNA: TGTGCCAGCAGTTTATCGGTCAATCAGCCCCAGCATTTT.

This clone was seen a handful of times. The CDR3 carries no conserved terminal phenylalanine or tryptophan, so it likely arises from a read error. This sequence joins TRBV2 and TRBJ2-2, with 8 bases lining up with TRBD1. CDR3 size: 14 residues. Germline assignment: CDR1 SNHLY and CDR2 FYNNEI. The J segment lost 1 base and the V segment lost 7 bases, leaving 2 bases of the junction unmatched. DNA for the CDR3: TGTGCCAGCATGGACAGGGTGAACACCGGGGAGCTGTTTTCT. Translating gives CASMDRVNTGELFS.

This chain connects TRBV2 to TRBJ1-2; 8 nucleotides match TRBD1. The V gene's germline CDR1 is SNHLY and CDR2 FYNNEI. The trim removed 1 base at V and 7 bases at J, leaving 5 bases unmatched. This CDR3 spans 14 amino acids. In DNA form, the CDR3 reads TGTGCCAGCAGTGAAGGGCAGGGGGCCGCTGGCTACACCTTC. This gives the protein CASSEGQGAAGYTF.

At least ten counts were recorded for this clone. This rearrangement joins TRBV6-6 to TRBJ1-5; TRBD1 matches at 7 bases. With 5 bases clipped from V and 0 bases from J, the junction kept 13 bases outside the gene matches. The CDR3 loop spans 18 amino acids. The germline CDR1 and CDR2 sequences are MNHNY and SVGAGI (reference sequence). As DNA, the CDR3 is TGTGCCAGCAGTCCCTACGGCGGGACAGATCATAGCAATCAGCCCCAGCATTTT. Residues: CASSPYGGTDHSNQPQHF.

This clone was counted a few times. An end of the junction differs from the germline gene, which may be a read error. V is TRBV30 and J is TRBJ2-4; 8 bases align to TRBD2. This CDR3 has 12 amino acids. CDR1 is GTSNPN and CDR2 is SVGIG in the germline V gene (reference sequence). The CDR3 reads CAWREPGLGGFF. The CDR3 DNA reads TGTGCCTGGAGAGAACCGGGACTAGGGGGGTTCTTC.

In its sample, this clone ranks as medium-sized. The chain has TRBV20-1 and TRBJ1-4; 11 bases are shared with TRBD1. The germline CDR1 and CDR2 sequences are DFQATT and SNEGSKA (reference sequence). V dropped 0 bases and J dropped 4; count of bases not matched to a gene: 10. The CDR3 is made up of 18 amino acids. CDR3 residues: CSARDPGQGVLDNEKLFF. As DNA, the CDR3 is TGCAGTGCTAGAGATCCGGGACAGGGGGTCTTAGATAATGAAAAACTGTTTTTT.

This clone was picked up a small number of times. The chain employs TRBV28 and TRBJ2-7; 7 bases line up with TRBD2. The CDR3 is made up of 12 amino acids. The V and J ends lost 6 bases and 4 bases, in that order; junction bases with no gene match: 3. Germline CDR1 MDHEN, CDR2 SYDVKM. The CDR3 sequence is CASSRTSYEQYF. The CDR3 nucleotides read TGTGCCAGCAGCCGGACTAGTTACGAGCAGTACTTC.

The chain employs TRBV11-3 and TRBJ2-7, with D perhaps TRBD1 or TRBD2 (5 bases each). Trimming took 5 bases from V and 7 from J, leaving 18 bases between them. In germline, CDR1 is SGHNT, CDR2 YENEEA. CDR3 size: 14 residues. The CDR3 here is CASSPTRGTREQYF. CDR3 DNA sequence: TGTGCCAGCAGCCCCACGAGGGGAACTCGGGAGCAGTACTTC.

This clone is judged medium-sized. V is TRBV13 and J is TRBJ2-1; D is unresolved. The germline V and J ends were trimmed by 6 bases and 0 bases, with 9 bases remaining between them. Germline lookup yields CDR1 PRHDT and CDR2 FYEKMQ (reference sequence). The CDR3 runs to 14 residues. The CDR3 spells CASSRLSSYNEQFF. The CDR3 DNA follows: TGTGCCAGCAGTCGACTTAGCTCCTACAATGAGCAGTTCTTC.

As to this clone: A junction boundary mismatches the germline segment, possibly from a read error. This chain links TRBV5-4 with TRBJ1-3; 8 bases agree with TRBD1. Germline V gene lookup returns CDR1 SGHNT and CDR2 YYREEE (reference sequence). The length of the CDR3 is 16 residues. The CDR3 region is CASSLGGRTGTDTIYF. CDR3 nucleotides: TGTGCCAGCAGCTTGGGGGGCCGGACAGGGACGGACACCATATACTTT. The variable domain in full, with the rest retrieved from reference TRBV5-4 and TRBJ1-3, is ETGVTQSPTHLIKTRGQQVTLRCSSQSGHNTVSWYQQALGQGPQFIFQYYREEENGRGNFPPRFSGLQFPNYSSELNVNALELDDSALYLCASSLGGRTGTDTIYFGEGSWLTVV.

V and J are TRBV5-1 and TRBJ2-1; D uncertain. Trimming took 4 bases from V and 8 from J, leaving 19 bases between them. This CDR3 spans 15 amino acids. Germline loops: CDR1 SGHRS, CDR2 YFSETQ. CDR3 in amino acids: CASSPGTLGADEQFF. DNA for the CDR3: TGCGCCAGCAGCCCGGGCACATTAGGTGCGGATGAGCAGTTCTTC.

The gene calls are TRBV9 and TRBJ2-7; D assignment may be TRBD1 or TRBD2 (6 bases each). Germline-derived CDR1 and CDR2 are SGDLS and YYNGEE. The CDR3 loop spans 16 amino acids. V dropped 0 bases and J dropped 10 bases, with 23 bases sitting between them. CDR3 sequence: CASSVGGASAFNYQYF. The CDR3 nucleotides read TGTGCCAGCAGCGTAGGGGGGGCTAGCGCCTTCAACTATCAGTACTTC.

The V call is TRBV7-8, the J call TRBJ2-7, with 9 bases matching TRBD2. The V gene's germline CDR1 is SGHVS and CDR2 FQNEAQ. V trimming: 5 bases; J trimming: 4 bases; junction bases outside the gene matches: 18. The CDR3 has 18 residues. The CDR3 DNA is TGTGCCAGCAGCCCAGGGAGGCTAGCGGGAAAATCCGGATACGAGCAGTACTTC. It yields the protein CASSPGRLAGKSGYEQYF.

This clone was observed many times. Other DNA sequences in this sample translate to the same CDR3. The chain uses TRBV7-6 and TRBJ1-1, with 7 bases fitting TRBD1. Germline V gene sequence: CDR1 SGHVS, CDR2 FNYEAQ. V lost 0 bases to trimming and J lost 7 bases; unmatched junction nucleotides: 2. The CDR3 runs 13 residues. The CDR3 reads CASSLATGDEAFF. CDR3 bases: TGTGCCAGCAGCTTAGCCACAGGGGATGAAGCTTTCTTT.

This clone was seen a handful of times. The gene calls are TRBV6-2 or TRBV6-3 and TRBJ2-5, with D maybe TRBD2 (5 bases). Germline CDR1 MNHEY, CDR2 SVGEGT. The germline V and J ends were trimmed by 4 bases and 3 bases, with 9 bases remaining between them. The CDR3 is 13 amino acids. CDR3: CASSFLEEETQYF. The DNA of the CDR3 is TGTGCCAGCAGTTTCCTGGAGGAAGAGACCCAGTACTTC.